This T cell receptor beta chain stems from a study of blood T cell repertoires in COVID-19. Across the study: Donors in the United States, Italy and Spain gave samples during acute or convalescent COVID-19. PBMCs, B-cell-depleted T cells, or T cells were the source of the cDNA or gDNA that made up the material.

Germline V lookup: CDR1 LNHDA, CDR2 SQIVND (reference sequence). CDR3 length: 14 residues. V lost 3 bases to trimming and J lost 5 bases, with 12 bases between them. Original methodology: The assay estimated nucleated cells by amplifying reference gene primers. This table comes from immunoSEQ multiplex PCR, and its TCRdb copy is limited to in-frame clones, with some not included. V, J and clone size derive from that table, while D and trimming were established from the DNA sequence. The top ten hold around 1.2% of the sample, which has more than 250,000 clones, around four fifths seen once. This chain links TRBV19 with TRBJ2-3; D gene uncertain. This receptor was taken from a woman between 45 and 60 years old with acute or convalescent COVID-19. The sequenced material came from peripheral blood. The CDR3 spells CASSIVSSRDTQYF. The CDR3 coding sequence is TGTGCCAGTAGTATTGTAAGCTCTCGAGATACGCAGTATTTT.